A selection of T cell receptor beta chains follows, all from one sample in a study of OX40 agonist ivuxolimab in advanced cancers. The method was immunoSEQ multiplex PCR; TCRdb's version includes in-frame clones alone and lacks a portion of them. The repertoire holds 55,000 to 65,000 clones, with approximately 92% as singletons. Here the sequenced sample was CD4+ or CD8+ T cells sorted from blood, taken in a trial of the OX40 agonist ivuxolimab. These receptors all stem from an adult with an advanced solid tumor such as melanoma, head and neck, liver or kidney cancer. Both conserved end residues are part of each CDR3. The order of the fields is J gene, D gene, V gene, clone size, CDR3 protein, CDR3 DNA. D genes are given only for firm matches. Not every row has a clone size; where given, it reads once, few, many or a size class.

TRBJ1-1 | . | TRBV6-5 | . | CASSPDWNTEAFF | TGTGCCAGCAGTCCGGACTGGAACACTGAAGCTTTCTTT
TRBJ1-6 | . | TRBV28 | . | CASSLGGGVDNSPLHF | TGTGCCAGCAGTTTGGGGGGCGGCGTAGATAATTCACCCCTCCACTTT
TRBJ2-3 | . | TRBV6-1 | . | CASSDWPGTDTQYF | TGTGCCAGCAGTGACTGGCCGGGGACAGATACGCAGTATTTT
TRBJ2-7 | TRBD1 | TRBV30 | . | CAWSGYTSGGGHEQYF | TGTGCCTGGAGTGGGTATACCTCAGGGGGCGGACACGAGCAGTACTTC
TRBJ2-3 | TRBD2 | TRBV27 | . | CASSMTSAYTDTQYF | TGTGCCAGCAGTATGACTAGCGCTTACACAGATACGCAGTATTTT
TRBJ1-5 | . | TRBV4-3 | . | CASSQDRTGPQHF | TGCGCCAGCAGCCAAGATCGAACAGGGCCCCAGCATTTT
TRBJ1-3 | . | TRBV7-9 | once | CASQQAGNTIYF | TGTGCCAGCCAGCAGGCCGGAAACACCATATATTTT
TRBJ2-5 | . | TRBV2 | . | CASSEGVLTQYF | TGTGCCAGCAGTGAAGGGGTGCTGACCCAGTACTTC
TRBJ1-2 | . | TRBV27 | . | CASSFGAGYGYTF | TGTGCCAGCAGTTTCGGGGCAGGGTATGGCTACACCTTC
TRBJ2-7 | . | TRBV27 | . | CASSTHPPSSYEQYF | TGTGCCAGCAGCACGCACCCCCCTAGCTCCTACGAGCAGTACTTC
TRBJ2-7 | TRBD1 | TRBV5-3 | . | CARSSPRGQGDYEQYF | TGTGCCAGAAGCTCTCCCAGGGGGCAAGGGGACTACGAGCAGTACTTC
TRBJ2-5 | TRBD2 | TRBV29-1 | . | CSVVAGGLREIQYF | TGCAGCGTTGTGGCGGGGGGCCTCCGAGAGATCCAGTACTTC
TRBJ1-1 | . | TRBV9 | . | CASSPSTGEAFF | TGTGCCAGCAGCCCTTCGACAGGTGAAGCTTTCTTT
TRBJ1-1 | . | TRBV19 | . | CASSIELPLSSDDTEAFF | TGTGCCAGTAGTATAGAACTCCCTTTGAGCAGCGATGACACTGAAGCTTTCTTT
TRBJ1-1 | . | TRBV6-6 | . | CASSYPRDGNTEAFF | TGTGCCAGCAGTTACCCCAGGGATGGGAACACTGAAGCTTTCTTT
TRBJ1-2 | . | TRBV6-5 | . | CASTIGVHYGYTF | TGTGCCAGCACCATAGGGGTTCACTATGGCTACACCTTC
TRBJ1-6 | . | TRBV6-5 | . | CASSYSGVDNSPLHF | TGTGCCAGCAGTTACTCGGGGGTGGATAATTCACCCCTCCACTTT
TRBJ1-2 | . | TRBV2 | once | CASRGSRDLYAYTF | TGTGCCAGCAGGGGTTCCCGGGACTTGTATGCCTACACCTTC
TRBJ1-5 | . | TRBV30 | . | CAWSWGGGQPQHF | TGTGCCTGGAGTTGGGGGGGAGGTCAGCCCCAGCATTTT
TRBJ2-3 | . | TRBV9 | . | CASSGNRNTQYF | TGTGCCAGCAGCGGAAACCGCAATACGCAGTATTTT
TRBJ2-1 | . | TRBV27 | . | CASSLRGLNEQFF | TGTGCCAGCAGTTTAAGGGGTTTGAATGAGCAGTTCTTC
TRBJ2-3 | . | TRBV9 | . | CASSVLGPPIDTQYF | TGTGCCAGCAGCGTACTGGGGCCGCCAATAGATACGCAGTATTTT
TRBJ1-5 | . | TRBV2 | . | CASSEYGGALNQPQHF | TGTGCCAGCAGTGAATACGGTGGGGCGCTCAATCAGCCCCAGCATTTT
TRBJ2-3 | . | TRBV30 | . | CAWSVLSDTQYF | TGTGCCTGGAGTGTTCTGTCAGATACGCAGTATTTT
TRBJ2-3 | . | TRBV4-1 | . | CASSQDREGTDTQYF | TGCGCCAGCAGCCAAGATCGTGAGGGCACAGATACGCAGTATTTT
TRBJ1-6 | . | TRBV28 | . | CASKRGSSYNSPLHF | TGTGCCAGCAAGAGGGGTAGCTCCTATAATTCACCCCTCCACTTT
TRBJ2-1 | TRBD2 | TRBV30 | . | CACGETSVDEQFF | TGTGCCTGTGGGGAGACTAGCGTTGATGAGCAGTTCTTC
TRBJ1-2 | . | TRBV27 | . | CASSPAGSVYGYTF | TGTGCCAGCAGTCCCGCAGGGTCCGTTTATGGCTACACCTTC
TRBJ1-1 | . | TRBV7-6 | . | CASSLGRGAYEAFF | TGTGCCAGCAGCTTGGGGCGCGGGGCCTATGAAGCTTTCTTT
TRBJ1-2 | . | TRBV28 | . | CASSSATVGVASDYGYTF | TGTGCCAGCAGTTCGGCCACTGTCGGGGTTGCGTCGGACTATGGCTACACCTTC
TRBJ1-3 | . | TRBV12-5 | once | CASGPSDAGPGNTIYF | TGTGCTAGTGGCCCGAGTGATGCAGGGCCTGGAAACACCATATATTTT
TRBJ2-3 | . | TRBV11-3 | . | CASSPGTSDTQYF | TGTGCCAGCAGCCCAGGGACATCTGATACGCAGTATTTT
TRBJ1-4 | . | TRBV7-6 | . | CASSLVEEKLFF | TGTGCCAGCAGCTTAGTTGAAGAAAAACTGTTTTTT
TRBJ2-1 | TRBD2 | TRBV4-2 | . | CASTWTSGNEQFF | TGTGCCAGCACTTGGACTAGCGGAAATGAGCAGTTCTTC
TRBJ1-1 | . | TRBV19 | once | CASTSLGVTEAFF | TGTGCCAGTACCTCCTTGGGGGTCACTGAAGCTTTCTTT
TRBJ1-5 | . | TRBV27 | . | CASSPGPGTVGQPQHF | TGTGCCAGCAGCCCCGGACCAGGGACCGTAGGTCAGCCCCAGCATTTT
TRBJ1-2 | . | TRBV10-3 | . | CAISESLFGYGYTF | TGTGCCATCAGTGAGTCGCTGTTTGGATATGGCTACACCTTC
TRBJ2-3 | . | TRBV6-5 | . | CASSYVGLSDTQYF | TGTGCCAGCAGTTACGTGGGCCTGTCGGATACGCAGTATTTT
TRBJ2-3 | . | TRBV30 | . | CAADNTDTQYF | TGTGCCGCCGATAACACAGATACGCAGTATTTT
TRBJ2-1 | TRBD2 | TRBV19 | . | CASSHTSGPSSEQFF | TGTGCCAGTAGCCACACTAGCGGACCTTCGTCTGAGCAGTTCTTC
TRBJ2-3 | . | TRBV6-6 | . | CASSQTSLADTQYF | TGTGCCAGCAGTCAGACTAGTCTCGCAGATACGCAGTATTTT
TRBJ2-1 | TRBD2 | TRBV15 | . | CATSRPGDNSGIQDEQFF | TGTGCCACCAGCAGACCTGGGGATAATAGCGGGATTCAAGATGAGCAGTTCTTC
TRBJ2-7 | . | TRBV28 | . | CASSFTPGHQLEQYF | TGTGCCAGCAGCTTCACTCCGGGACACCAGCTCGAGCAGTACTTC
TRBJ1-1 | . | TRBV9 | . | CASSVGHGETFF | TGTGCCAGCAGCGTAGGGCACGGTGAGACTTTCTTT
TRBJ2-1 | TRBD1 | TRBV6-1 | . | CASSWDRVGLFF | TGTGCCAGCAGTTGGGACAGGGTAGGCTTGTTCTTC
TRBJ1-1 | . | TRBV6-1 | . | CASSGQWWTEAFF | TGTGCCAGCAGCGGACAGTGGTGGACTGAAGCTTTCTTT
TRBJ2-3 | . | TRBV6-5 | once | CASSFVGTDTQYF | TGTGCCAGCAGTTTCGTCGGCACAGATACGCAGTATTTT
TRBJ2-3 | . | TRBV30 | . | CAWSLLADTQYF | TGTGCCTGGAGTTTATTGGCAGATACGCAGTATTTT
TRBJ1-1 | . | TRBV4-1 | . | CASRNIGGPEAFF | TGCGCCAGCAGAAATATCGGGGGCCCCGAAGCTTTCTTT